Listed below are T cell receptor beta chains from one sample, sequenced in a study of vaccination and CD4 T cells after COVID-19. TCRdb fed the PCR reads into MiXCR, producing one record per CDR3 protein. This table holds fewer than 15,000 distinct CDR3 sequences, 48% found once. What these receptors recognize is not known. Specimen: CD4+ T cells from blood, cultured in vitro. These receptors originate from a human donor who had recovered from COVID-19. Each CDR3 is given with its conserved first and last residue. A D gene is named only where the DNA matches it firmly. Clone size is shown for a subset of rows, as once, few, many or a class of expanded clone.

cdr3_nt: TGCAGTGCTAGAGAAGGGGGCAGCGTGAACACTGAAGCTTTCTTT; cdr3_aa: CSAREGGSVNTEAFF; d_call: TRBD1; cdr3_length: 15; clone_size: NA; j_call: TRBJ1-1; v_call: TRBV20-1
cdr3_nt: TGCAGTGCTTACCAAACCCCCGGCGGGAGTGGCTACACCTTC; cdr3_aa: CSAYQTPGGSGYTF; d_call: NA; cdr3_length: 14; clone_size: few; j_call: TRBJ1-2; v_call: TRBV20-1
cdr3_nt: TGCAGTGCTAGCGGAAGGGGGACTAGCGGTAGGTACGAGCAGTACTTC; cdr3_aa: CSASGRGTSGRYEQYF; d_call: TRBD2; cdr3_length: 16; clone_size: NA; j_call: TRBJ2-7; v_call: TRBV20-1
cdr3_nt: TGTGCCAGCAGTTACAAGGGGGCGCTTAACTATGGCTACACCTTC; cdr3_aa: CASSYKGALNYGYTF; d_call: TRBD1; cdr3_length: 15; clone_size: few; j_call: TRBJ1-2; v_call: TRBV6-2/TRBV6-3
cdr3_nt: TGTGCCAGCAGCACCCAAGCCGGCACTGAAGCTTTCTTT; cdr3_aa: CASSTQAGTEAFF; d_call: NA; cdr3_length: 13; clone_size: medium-sized; j_call: TRBJ1-1; v_call: TRBV7-3
cdr3_nt: TGTGCCAGCAGTTACACGAACCCTAATCAGCCCCAGCATTTT; cdr3_aa: CASSYTNPNQPQHF; d_call: NA; cdr3_length: 14; clone_size: NA; j_call: TRBJ1-5; v_call: TRBV6-2/TRBV6-3
cdr3_nt: TGTGCCAGCAGTAACCAACAGGGGGTTCAGCCCCAGCATTTT; cdr3_aa: CASSNQQGVQPQHF; d_call: TRBD1; cdr3_length: 14; clone_size: NA; j_call: TRBJ1-5; v_call: TRBV6-1
cdr3_nt: TGTGCCAGCAGCCCTCGACAGAATCAGCCCCAGCATTTT; cdr3_aa: CASSPRQNQPQHF; d_call: NA; cdr3_length: 13; clone_size: few; j_call: TRBJ1-5; v_call: TRBV7-8
cdr3_nt: TGTGCCAGCAGCCGTACTGCAGGGCGGAACACCGGGGAGCTGTTTTTT; cdr3_aa: CASSRTAGRNTGELFF; d_call: NA; cdr3_length: 16; clone_size: few; j_call: TRBJ2-2; v_call: TRBV7-9
cdr3_nt: TGTGCCAGCAGCTCTCGGGACAGGAGCACTGAAGCTTTCTTT; cdr3_aa: CASSSRDRSTEAFF; d_call: TRBD1; cdr3_length: 14; clone_size: NA; j_call: TRBJ1-1; v_call: TRBV12-3/TRBV12-4
cdr3_nt: TGTGCCAGTAGAATGGCGGTTAACAATGAGCAGTTCTTC; cdr3_aa: CASRMAVNNEQFF; d_call: NA; cdr3_length: 13; clone_size: medium-sized; j_call: TRBJ2-1; v_call: TRBV19
cdr3_nt: TGCGCCAGCAGCCAAGATGGGACTAGTTCAGATACGCAGTATTTT; cdr3_aa: CASSQDGTSSDTQYF; d_call: TRBD2; cdr3_length: 15; clone_size: once; j_call: TRBJ2-3; v_call: TRBV4-3
cdr3_nt: TGCGCCAGCAGCTTGGCCGTAGGTAGCGGACAAGAGACCCAGTACTTC; cdr3_aa: CASSLAVGSGQETQYF; d_call: NA; cdr3_length: 16; clone_size: few; j_call: TRBJ2-5; v_call: TRBV5-1
cdr3_nt: TGTGCCAGCAGCTTAAGTAGCTATCAGCCCCAGCATTTT; cdr3_aa: CASSLSSYQPQHF; d_call: NA; cdr3_length: 13; clone_size: NA; j_call: TRBJ1-5; v_call: TRBV7-9
cdr3_nt: TGTGCCAGCAGTGCGACTCGGTACGAGCAGTACTTC; cdr3_aa: CASSATRYEQYF; d_call: NA; cdr3_length: 12; clone_size: few; j_call: TRBJ2-7; v_call: TRBV2
cdr3_nt: TGTGCCAGCAGCTTATTGGCTAGCGGGGGAGCGGGAGATACGCAGTATTTT; cdr3_aa: CASSLLASGGAGDTQYF; d_call: TRBD2; cdr3_length: 17; clone_size: NA; j_call: TRBJ2-3; v_call: TRBV7-2
cdr3_nt: TGTGCCACCAGTGATAGCCGGGACACAGGAGAGACCCAGTACTTC; cdr3_aa: CATSDSRDTGETQYF; d_call: NA; cdr3_length: 15; clone_size: NA; j_call: TRBJ2-5; v_call: TRBV24-1
cdr3_nt: TGTGCCAGCAGCTTAGCTCCAGGCAATCAGCCCCAGCATTTT; cdr3_aa: CASSLAPGNQPQHF; d_call: NA; cdr3_length: 14; clone_size: few; j_call: TRBJ1-5; v_call: TRBV7-2
cdr3_nt: TGTGCCAGCAGCTTCCGACAGGGTAGTGAATCCCAGTTCTTC; cdr3_aa: CASSFRQGSESQFF; d_call: TRBD1; cdr3_length: 14; clone_size: NA; j_call: TRBJ2-1; v_call: TRBV12-3/TRBV12-4
cdr3_nt: TGTGCCAGCAGCCCAAAGACAGATTATCAATCCGCTTACGAGCAGTACTTC; cdr3_aa: CASSPKTDYQSAYEQYF; d_call: NA; cdr3_length: 17; clone_size: NA; j_call: TRBJ2-7; v_call: TRBV11-3
cdr3_nt: TGTGCCAGCAGCTTGGAGCCGGGGGGGGGCTACACCTTC; cdr3_aa: CASSLEPGGGYTF; d_call: NA; cdr3_length: 13; clone_size: NA; j_call: TRBJ1-2; v_call: TRBV5-4
cdr3_nt: TGTGCCAGCAGCTTAAATAACTATGGCTACACCTTC; cdr3_aa: CASSLNNYGYTF; d_call: NA; cdr3_length: 12; clone_size: NA; j_call: TRBJ1-2; v_call: TRBV7-8
cdr3_nt: TGTGCCAGCAGTTCGTCCGGGACTAGCGCGGAGGAGCAGTACTTC; cdr3_aa: CASSSSGTSAEEQYF; d_call: TRBD2; cdr3_length: 15; clone_size: NA; j_call: TRBJ2-7; v_call: TRBV27
cdr3_nt: TGTGCCAGCAGTCCGGGACAGGAGTTCCAGCCCCAGCATTTT; cdr3_aa: CASSPGQEFQPQHF; d_call: TRBD1; cdr3_length: 14; clone_size: NA; j_call: TRBJ1-5; v_call: TRBV6-2/TRBV6-3
cdr3_nt: TGTGCCAGCAGCCGGACTAGCGGGGGTGGCACAGATACGCAGTATTTT; cdr3_aa: CASSRTSGGGTDTQYF; d_call: TRBD2; cdr3_length: 16; clone_size: few; j_call: TRBJ2-3; v_call: TRBV7-3
cdr3_nt: TGTGCCAGCAGCTTACAGGACATCGGTGGAGGGCAGTACTTC; cdr3_aa: CASSLQDIGGGQYF; d_call: NA; cdr3_length: 14; clone_size: NA; j_call: TRBJ2-7; v_call: TRBV7-9
cdr3_nt: TGTGCCACCAGTGCCCCTGGTGATCAGCCCCAGCATTTT; cdr3_aa: CATSAPGDQPQHF; d_call: NA; cdr3_length: 13; clone_size: few; j_call: TRBJ1-5; v_call: TRBV24-1
cdr3_nt: TGCAGTGCAGTTAGCGGGGGGTATACGCAGTATTTT; cdr3_aa: CSAVSGGYTQYF; d_call: TRBD2; cdr3_length: 12; clone_size: NA; j_call: TRBJ2-3; v_call: TRBV20-1
cdr3_nt: TGTGCCAGCAGTTCGGGGCAGGGCGGCACTGAAGCTTTCTTT; cdr3_aa: CASSSGQGGTEAFF; d_call: NA; cdr3_length: 14; clone_size: few; j_call: TRBJ1-1; v_call: TRBV6-2/TRBV6-3
cdr3_nt: TGCGCCAGCAGCTGGGGACAGGGGGACAATCAGCCCCAGCATTTT; cdr3_aa: CASSWGQGDNQPQHF; d_call: TRBD1; cdr3_length: 15; clone_size: NA; j_call: TRBJ1-5; v_call: TRBV5-1
cdr3_nt: TGTGCCAGCAGCTTAAAAGGGGCGTCCGATGAAGCTTTCTTT; cdr3_aa: CASSLKGASDEAFF; d_call: NA; cdr3_length: 14; clone_size: NA; j_call: TRBJ1-1; v_call: TRBV7-2